This T cell receptor (beta chain) was documented in a study of a mutant IDH1 vaccine in newly diagnosed glioma. Trimming stripped 5 bases from V and 0 bases from J, with 11 bases between. The germline V gene has CDR1 SGHAT and CDR2 FQDESV (reference sequence). The CDR3 is made up of 16 amino acids. This sample's time point: week 11, during vaccination. Each dose of the vaccine consisted of 300 ug of mutant IDH1 20-mer peptide, with topical imiquimod. In the case of this clone: What it binds is not known.

Sequencing was performed with immunoSEQ multiplex PCR; in TCRdb, only in-frame clones are kept and a portion is missing. The profile shows about 40,000 clones, around 84% of them singletons. General observations from the study: Whatever changes occurred in top peripheral T cell clonotypes seemed unrelated to pseudoprogression.

This specimen consisted of PBMCs, obtained from a glioma patient whose treatment included an IDH1 peptide vaccine. The rearrangement joins TRBV11-1 to TRBJ2-6, with D possibly matching TRBD1 (6 bases). The clonotype originates from a man aged 35 to 55 with glioma. CDR3 nucleotide sequence: TGTGCCAGCAGCATTGGGGGCGGCTCTGGGGCCAACGTCCTGACTTTC. Residues: CASSIGGGSGANVLTF.